This TCR beta chain was identified during a study of blood T cell repertoires in COVID-19. Study in general: COVID-19 samples, acute and convalescent, were from the United States, Italy and Spain.

The CDR3 loop spans 19 amino acids. Trimming at V came to 0 bases and at J to 0 bases, leaving 7 bases not matched to a gene. CDR1 and CDR2 (germline): SGHRS, YFSETQ. TCRdb keeps only in-frame clones here, not all; method: immunoSEQ multiplex PCR. This sample has about 170,000 clones, with 80% to 90% found just once. The receptor was isolated from a man younger than 35 with active or convalescent COVID-19. Sequenced input: peripheral blood. The genes are TRBV5-1 and TRBJ1-6, with TRBD1 matching over 9 bases. The CDR3 nucleotides read TGCGCCAGCAGCTTGGCCCTACAGGGGGCCGGCTCCTATAATTCACCCCTCCACTTT. Amino acid sequence: CASSLALQGAGSYNSPLHF.